Listed below are T cell receptor beta chains from one sample, sequenced in a study of beta chain features in type 1 diabetes. The repertoire was sequenced with immunoSEQ multiplex PCR; TCRdb's copy has only in-frame clones and lacks some. The data show more than 100,000 clones, approximately 10% seen once. The specimen sequenced was central memory CD4+ T cells from blood. Receptors were obtained from a man aged 30 to 39 with type 1 diabetes. Each CDR3 is given without its conserved first and last residue. The D gene is left open where the match is weak. Clone size, where shown, is once, few, many, or a class for clones that have expanded.

d_call,clone_size,j_call,v_call,cdr3_aa
TRBD2,-,TRBJ2-2,TRBV18,ASGLAVTGELF
-,-,TRBJ1-5,TRBV7-2,ASSWRGGAQPQH
TRBD2,-,TRBJ2-3,TRBV2,ASSPQTSGTDTQY
TRBD1,few,TRBJ2-7,TRBV7-2,ASSRDRGQNEQY
-,few,TRBJ2-1,TRBV7-9,ASRPNPGQLYNEQF
-,-,TRBJ2-7,TRBV14,ASSQAGFTLLREQY
-,many,TRBJ2-1,TRBV7-2,ASSSYGSNNEQF
-,few,TRBJ1-6,TRBV7-3,ASSSGGYNSPLH
-,few,TRBJ1-6,TRBV4-2,ASSLDAGDSPLH
-,few,TRBJ2-1,TRBV11-2,ASSPGSYQF
-,-,TRBJ2-7,TRBV2,ASGTDYSYEQY
-,-,TRBJ1-4,TRBV7-8,ASSLLYDATNEKLF
-,few,TRBJ2-7,TRBV7-2,ASSKSGPSSYEQY
TRBD1,few,TRBJ1-5,TRBV4-1,ASSQDDRGGAGNQPQH
-,few,TRBJ1-3,TRBV5-1,ASSRGVSASGNTIY
-,few,TRBJ1-2,TRBV7-9,ASSSSAGYDGYT
TRBD1,few,TRBJ2-6,TRBV6-5,ASIDRAGANVLT
-,-,TRBJ1-1,TRBV18,ASSPRDGPGQTEAF
-,-,TRBJ1-2,TRBV5-6,ASSQDTVTYGYT
TRBD1,few,TRBJ2-7,TRBV5-8,ASSPHQGVPSYEQY
-,few,TRBJ1-6,TRBV4-1,ASSQENRNSPLH
TRBD1,few,TRBJ2-6,TRBV7-8,ASSTDRAGANVLT
TRBD1,few,TRBJ1-2,TRBV4-2,ASNGQGDYGYT
-,few,TRBJ2-7,TRBV7-2,ASSFPPLEQY
-,few,TRBJ2-7,TRBV10-3,APRTDYEQY
-,-,TRBJ2-3,TRBV20-1,SAAEADTQY
TRBD1,few,TRBJ1-2,TRBV10-3,AISGTGAPIFYGYT
-,-,TRBJ1-1,TRBV7-6,ASGRQANTEAF
-,-,TRBJ2-2,TRBV11-1,ASSLQGGGELF
-,-,TRBJ2-7,TRBV5-4,ASNEGRRGEQY